This T cell receptor beta chain originates from a study of blood T cells in healthy people across ages. General study findings and limits: PBMCs went unsorted, and a conclusive naive versus antigen-experienced comparison was therefore prevented. Higher diversity, along with more naive CD4+ cells, distinguished long-lived donors from aged donors.

With respect to this clonotype: The antigen is unknown.

It was with a sample-barcoded 5' primer and a J-beta primer mix that a second PCR of about 6 to 12 cycles was run. TCRdb used MiXCR to reprocess the 5' RACE reads, holding one entry per CDR3 protein. Seen here are over 1,500,000 distinct CDR3 sequences, about 49% observed once, and the top ten hold over 2%. Deletions cut 3 bases from V and 3 bases from J, with 17 bases between. The V gene's germline CDR1 is DFQATT and CDR2 SNEGSKA (reference sequence). There are 15 residues in the CDR3. The chain is built from TRBV20-1 and TRBJ1-2, with a possible D match to TRBD1 (5 bases). The receptor comes from a middle-aged woman in good health. Sequencing used blood. The CDR3 DNA reads TGCAGTGCTAGGACCATACAGGTCTTGGACTATGGCTACACCTTC. Translating gives CSARTIQVLDYGYTF.